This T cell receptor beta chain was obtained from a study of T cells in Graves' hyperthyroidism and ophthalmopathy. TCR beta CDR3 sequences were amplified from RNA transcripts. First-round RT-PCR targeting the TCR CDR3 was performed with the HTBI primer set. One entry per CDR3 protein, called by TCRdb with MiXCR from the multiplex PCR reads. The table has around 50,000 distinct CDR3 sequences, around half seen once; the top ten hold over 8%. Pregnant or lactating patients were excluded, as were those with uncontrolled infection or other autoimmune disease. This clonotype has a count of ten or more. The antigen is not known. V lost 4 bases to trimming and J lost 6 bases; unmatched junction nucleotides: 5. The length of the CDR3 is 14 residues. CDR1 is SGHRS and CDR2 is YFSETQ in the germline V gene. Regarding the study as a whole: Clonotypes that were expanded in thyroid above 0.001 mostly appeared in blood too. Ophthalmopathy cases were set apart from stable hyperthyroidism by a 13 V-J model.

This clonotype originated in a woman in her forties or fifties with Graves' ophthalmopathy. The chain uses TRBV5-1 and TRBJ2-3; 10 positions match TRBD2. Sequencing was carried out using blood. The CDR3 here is CASSPSGGWDTQYF. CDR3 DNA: TGCGCCAGCAGCCCTAGCGGGGGCTGGGATACGCAGTATTTT.